The clone carrying this T cell receptor (beta chain) was seen more than once but under ten times. The antigen is not known. The junction departs from the called germline gene at one end, perhaps through a read error. The data derive from a study of T-cell memory formation after mild COVID-19. For the study at large: TCR clusters largely stayed donor specific. General observations from the study: Clones shrinking from day 15 to 85 showed even CD4/CD8 mixes; later expanders tilted CD4+. Detection of some responders pre-infection suggested pre-existing cross-reactive memory T cells participated.

Germline V lookup: CDR1 MGHRA, CDR2 YSYEKL. This CDR3 has 18 amino acids. TCRdb reanalysed the 5' RACE reads using MiXCR and keeps one entry per CDR3 protein. The sample contains about 310,000 distinct CDR3 sequences, around 19% of which appear only once. The gene calls are TRBV4-1 and TRBJ2-1; either TRBD1 or TRBD2 may fit D (5 bases each). The TCR was taken from a young man who had mild COVID-19 (a few samples of this study predate the infection). Cell type and time point are not known. The sequencing input was PBMCs or a T cell subset sorted from them (not recorded which). CDR3 DNA sequence: TGCGCCAGCAGCCAAGGCCGGGGAAGCTCAGGGTCCTACACTGAGCAGTTCTTC. Amino acids: CASSQGRGSSGSYTEQFF.